This T cell receptor (beta chain) was retrieved from a study of T cell responses to AZD1222 COVID-19 vaccine. Using immunoSEQ multiplex PCR, the repertoire was profiled, and TCRdb retains in-frame clones only, with some absent. Counted here are more than 95,000 clones, roughly 86% occurring once; the ten biggest clones make up roughly a sixth. Trimming removed 5 bases from V and 7 bases from J; junction bases left unmatched: 13. The CDR3 has 16 residues. CDR1 is SGHVS and CDR2 is FQNEAQ in the germline V gene. This sequence originates from an adult who received the AZD1222 COVID-19 vaccine. The sequences come from peripheral blood, collected 28 days after the second AZD1222 dose. V usage is TRBV7-8 and J usage is TRBJ2-3; 9 positions agree with TRBD1. The CDR3 region is CASSLREGQGRNTQYF. The CDR3 DNA sequence: TGTGCCAGCAGCCTTCGTGAGGGACAGGGTAGGAATACGCAGTATTTT. The full variable domain, in which reference TRBV7-8 and TRBJ2-3 provide the parts outside the CDR3, is GAGVSQSPRYKVAKRGQDVALRCDPISGHVSLFWYQQALGQGPEFLTYFQNEAQLDKSGLPSDRFFAERPEGSVSTLKIQRTQQEDSAVYLCASSLREGQGRNTQYFGPGTRLTVL.